One and the same sample provided the 32 T cell receptor beta chains below, sequenced in a study of blood T cell repertoires in COVID-19. Sequencing was performed with immunoSEQ multiplex PCR; in TCRdb, only in-frame clones are kept and a portion is missing. This table has over 150,000 clones, roughly four fifths appearing once. The sequencing input was peripheral blood. These receptors were taken from a human donor with acute or convalescent COVID-19. The donor label of this sample is uncertain.

The J gene is TRBJ2-2, the V gene TRBV11-3, with D perhaps matching TRBD2 (6 bases). The germline V gene encodes CDR1 SGHNT and CDR2 YENEEA. The CDR3 totals 13 residues. Trimming cost V 1 base and J 9 bases, with 9 bases left between them. CDR3 in DNA: TGTGCCAGCAGCTTAGTGGGGGGTCGGGAGCTGTTTTTT. The encoded protein is CASSLVGGRELFF.

The chain employs TRBV7-2 and TRBJ2-5, with TRBD2 matching over 9 bases. V trimming: 3 bases; J trimming: 5 bases; junction bases outside the gene matches: 4. The CDR3 covers 14 residues. From germline, CDR1 is SGHTA and CDR2 FQGNSA. The CDR3 DNA reads as TGTGCCAGCAGCTTTCCGGGACTAGCCGAGACCCAGTACTTC. Translating it yields CASSFPGLAETQYF.

This sequence joins TRBV7-2 and TRBJ2-7, with D perhaps matching TRBD1 (7 bases). V dropped 0 bases and J dropped 2 bases, with 11 bases sitting between them. Germline lookup yields CDR1 SGHTA and CDR2 FQGNSA. The CDR3 covers 15 residues. The CDR3 loop is CASSLAPGGTYEQYF. The CDR3 bases are TGTGCCAGCAGCTTAGCCCCAGGGGGGACCTACGAGCAGTACTTC.

Comment on this clone: Other DNA sequences in this specimen translate into the identical CDR3. This chain links TRBV30 with TRBJ2-5, with 7 bases aligning to TRBD2. The CDR3 totals 12 residues. The V gene's germline CDR1 is GTSNPN and CDR2 SVGIG (reference sequence). The junction had 7 bases not matched to a gene; V was cut back by 7 bases and J by 5 bases. The CDR3 is CASLPGGETQYF. The CDR3 region has the DNA TGTGCCTCCCTGCCCGGGGGGGAGACCCAGTACTTC.

This clone was observed a single time. This chain links TRBV11-1 with TRBJ2-7; 9 nucleotides agree with TRBD1. Per germline, CDR1 SGHAT and CDR2 FQDESV (reference sequence). V dropped 4 bases and J dropped 1; count of bases not matched to a gene: 5. This CDR3 has 15 residues. CDR3 coding DNA: TGTGCCAGCAGCTCTCGGGACAGGGCGTCCTACGAGCAGTACTTC. Its translation: CASSSRDRASYEQYF.

V and J are TRBV9 and TRBJ1-5; 9 positions agree with TRBD1. This CDR3 contains 15 residues. Looked up from germline, CDR1 is SGDLS and CDR2 is YYNGEE. Trimming cost V 0 bases and J 5 bases; bases outside gene matches: 3. The DNA for the CDR3 is TGTGCCAGCAGCGTAGCAACAGGGGGCGATCAGCCCCAGCATTTT. It specifies CASSVATGGDQPQHF.

V usage is TRBV11-3 and J usage is TRBJ2-7; 12 nucleotides line up with TRBD2. Germline CDR1 reads SGHNT; CDR2 reads YENEEA. The V gene end was trimmed by 5 bases and the J gene end by 3 bases; junction bases not matched to a gene: 20. The CDR3 runs to 20 residues. Here the CDR3 reads CASSGTGTATSGRKNYEQYF. The CDR3 DNA reads as TGTGCCAGCAGCGGAACCGGGACAGCAACTAGCGGGAGGAAAAACTACGAGCAGTACTTC. Full variable domain (rest looked up from reference TRBV11-3 and TRBJ2-7): EAGVVQSPRYKIIEKKQPVAFWCNPISGHNTLYWYLQNLGQGPELLIRYENEEAVDDSQLPKDRFSAERLKGVDSTLKIQPAELGDSAVYLCASSGTGTATSGRKNYEQYFGPGTRLTVT.

About this clone: At one of its ends the junction is not consistent with the germline gene, which may arise from a read error. This chain links TRBV30 with TRBJ2-4, with a possible D match to TRBD2 (7 bases). This CDR3 comprises 12 residues. Germline-derived CDR1 and CDR2 are GTSNPN and SVGIG (reference sequence). The CDR3 loop is CAWIQSGGFGRF. The CDR3 coding sequence is TGTGCCTGGATTCAGTCGGGGGGCTTCGGGCGCTTC.

The CDR3 loop is CASSDIGRADIDEQFF. The CDR3 DNA is TGTGCCAGCAGCGACATCGGGCGGGCTGATATTGATGAGCAGTTCTTC. The rearrangement joins TRBV9 to TRBJ2-1; possible D gene TRBD2, 5 bases. Germline values: CDR1 SGDLS, CDR2 YYNGEE. The V end lost 3 bases, the J end lost 8 bases, and 21 bases lay between the germline ends. The CDR3 runs to 16 residues.

This chain uses TRBV24-1 with TRBJ1-6, with D perhaps matching TRBD1 (6 bases). This CDR3 contains 14 residues. V lost 9 bases, J lost 10 bases, and 18 bases lay in between. Germline CDR1 is KGHDR and CDR2 is SFDVKD. The CDR3 nucleotides are TGTGCCACCCCCGTTGTCAGGGGTGCATCACCCCTCCACTTT. Its translation is CATPVVRGASPLHF.

The genes are TRBV7-9 and TRBJ2-1; 10 bases map to TRBD1. Trimming at V came to 3 bases and at J to 7 bases, leaving 6 bases not matched to a gene. Germline assignment: CDR1 SEHNR and CDR2 FQNEAQ (reference sequence). There are 15 residues in the CDR3. The CDR3: CASSFGGQGYNEQFF. CDR3 nucleotides: TGTGCCAGCAGCTTCGGGGGACAGGGGTATAATGAGCAGTTCTTC.

The genes are TRBV23-1 and TRBJ2-7; D unresolved. TRBV23-1 has ORF status, its function being uncertain. The CDR3 is made up of 15 amino acids. The V gene lost 6 bases and the J gene lost 1 base, with 16 bases spanning the gap. The CDR3 region has the DNA TGCGCCAGCAGACGCCGGGTCGATCTTTCCTACGAGCAGTACTTC. Its translation is CASRRRVDLSYEQYF.

This chain joins TRBV2 and TRBJ2-1; TRBD2 is a possible D gene (6 bases). Germline-derived CDR1 and CDR2 are SNHLY and FYNNEI. V dropped 5 bases and J dropped 6 bases, with 8 bases sitting between them. CDR3 size: 12 residues. CDR3 sequence reads: CASSFSGNEQFF. The CDR3, as DNA: TGTGCCAGCAGTTTTAGCGGCAATGAGCAGTTCTTC.

This rearrangement joins TRBV9 to TRBJ2-2; weak D call: TRBD1 (6 bases). The CDR3 has 15 residues. V dropped 4 bases and J dropped 2 bases, with 12 bases sitting between them. Germline CDR1 is SGDLS and CDR2 is YYNGEE. CDR3 loop: CASSIDRSNTGELFF. CDR3 DNA: TGTGCCAGCAGCATCGACAGGAGTAACACCGGGGAGCTGTTTTTT.

CDR3 DNA sequence: TGTGCCAGCTCACCAATCATCACAGATACGCAGTATTTT. This sequence encodes CASSPIITDTQYF. The J gene is TRBJ2-3, the V gene TRBV18; D not resolved. CDR3 length equals 13 residues. The germline gives CDR1 KGHSH, CDR2 LQKENI. Between the trimmed V and J ends, which lost 2 bases and 2 bases, there was a span of 5 bases.

The chain couples TRBV27 to TRBJ2-7; TRBD1 matches 11 bases. The germline V gene encodes CDR1 MNHEY and CDR2 SMNVEV (reference sequence). CDR3 size: 18 residues. V was pared by 3 bases and J by 7 bases, with 17 bases of the junction left unmatched. Written as DNA, the CDR3 is TGTGCCAGCAGTTTTGACATCCGGTCGGGACAGGGGGTAGATGAGCAGTACTTC. Its protein product is CASSFDIRSGQGVDEQYF.

The chain carries TRBV10-1 and TRBJ2-1; TRBD2 matches 14 bases. CDR3 length: 15 residues. Germline V CDR1 and CDR2: WNHNN, SYGVQD (reference sequence). V shed 6 bases, J shed 6 bases, and the junction held 4 bases outside the gene matches. The CDR3 sequence is CASSSGTSGGNEQFF. The CDR3 DNA is TGCGCCAGCAGCTCAGGGACTAGCGGGGGCAATGAGCAGTTCTTC.

The chain combines TRBV19 with TRBJ1-1, with D possibly TRBD1 on 6 matching bases. V gave up 7 bases and J gave up 2 bases, with 14 bases separating them. Germline-derived CDR1 and CDR2 are LNHDA and SQIVND (reference sequence). The length of the CDR3 is 14 residues. This CDR3 is CASTQDRINTEAFF. CDR3 bases: TGTGCCAGTACCCAAGACAGGATCAACACTGAAGCTTTCTTT.

This clone has only one observation. The rearrangement joins TRBV11-2 to TRBJ2-5, with TRBD2 as a possible D gene (6 bases). Germline CDR1 SGHAT, CDR2 FQNNGV. V was pared by 5 bases and J by 5 bases, with 15 bases between. CDR3 length: 14 residues. The CDR3: CASSAGWRVETQYF. CDR3 coding DNA: TGTGCCAGCAGCGCAGGGTGGAGGGTGGAGACCCAGTACTTC.

Turning to this clone: Other DNA sequences in this sample translate to the same CDR3. The genes are TRBV29-1 and TRBJ1-2; TRBD1 aligns across 8 bases. This CDR3 has 12 amino acids. Germline CDR1 reads SQVTM; CDR2 reads ANQGSEA. Trimming took 6 bases from V and 3 from J; bases not matched to a gene: 3. CDR3 in amino acids: CSVGQGDYGYTF. The CDR3 nucleotides read TGCAGCGTAGGACAGGGTGACTATGGCTACACCTTC.

The chain recombines TRBV7-9 with TRBJ1-6, with 9 bases matching TRBD1. The CDR3 contains 16 residues. J lost 6 bases, V lost 4 bases, and 7 bases had no gene match. CDR1 is SEHNR, CDR2 FQNEAQ, per germline (reference sequence). The CDR3: CASSSTPGQGNSPLHF. The CDR3 nucleotides are TGTGCCAGCAGCTCGACTCCGGGACAGGGTAATTCACCCCTCCACTTT.

The V call is TRBV27, the J call TRBJ1-2; unclear D gene. The CDR3 covers 13 residues. Germline V gene lookup returns CDR1 MNHEY and CDR2 SMNVEV (reference sequence). V lost 0 bases and J 8 bases, leaving 10 bases between the germline ends. CDR3 sequence (DNA): TGTGCCAGCAGTTTATCCCCCCCGAGAGGCTACACCTTC. This sequence encodes CASSLSPPRGYTF.

The CDR3 DNA reads as TGTGCAAGTAGTGTTCGGGAGGGCAGTGAGCAGTTCTTC. It specifies CASSVREGSEQFF. V is TRBV12-2 and J is TRBJ2-1; the DNA was not compared with TRBD2, the D call given in the table. TRBV12-2 is recorded as a pseudogene. The CDR3 spans 13 residues.

The V call is TRBV3-1 (or the pseudogene TRBV3-2), the J call TRBJ1-1; D is perhaps TRBD1 (6 bases). The CDR3 is 14 residues long. The germline V and J ends were trimmed by 1 base and 6 bases, with 12 bases remaining between them. Germline-derived CDR1 and CDR2 are LGHDT and YNNKEL (reference sequence). The CDR3 DNA reads TGTGCCAGCAGCCAAGGAGGGGCAGGGGCTGAAGCTTTCTTT. As protein: CASSQGGAGAEAFF.

Comments on this clone: Distinct nucleotide sequences in the sample also encode this CDR3. The genes are TRBV3-1 (or the pseudogene TRBV3-2) and TRBJ1-3; the D is unclear. CDR3 length: 14 amino acids. Germline V CDR1 and CDR2: LGHDT, YNNKEL (reference sequence). V was trimmed by 1 base and J by 1 base, leaving 5 bases between them. The CDR3 region is CASSQGGSGNTIYF. The CDR3 DNA is TGTGCCAGCAGCCAAGGCGGTTCTGGAAACACCATATATTTT.

This clone has only a few counts. The chain uses TRBV5-1 and TRBJ2-1, with unresolved D. Per germline, CDR1 SGHRS and CDR2 YFSETQ. V was shortened by 4 bases and J by 0 bases, with 11 bases between the two germline ends. The CDR3 length is 15 residues. CDR3 nucleotide sequence: TGCGCCAGCAGCATACAGCCCAGCTCCTACAATGAGCAGTTCTTC. This gives the protein CASSIQPSSYNEQFF.

The chain couples TRBV28 to TRBJ2-7, with a weak D call TRBD2 (5 bases). The germline V gene has CDR1 MDHEN and CDR2 SYDVKM. This CDR3 has 14 residues. The V end lost 5 bases, the J end lost 4 bases, and 15 bases lay between the germline ends. The CDR3 is CASSIPQRGYEQYF. The CDR3 DNA reads as TGTGCCAGCAGTATCCCTCAACGCGGGTACGAGCAGTACTTC.

Points on this clone: Other DNA sequences in the same sample also yield this CDR3. The gene calls are TRBV6-5 and TRBJ1-1; D might be TRBD1 (6 bases). Per the germline V gene, CDR1 is MNHEY and CDR2 is SVGAGI. Trimming removed 0 bases from V and 0 bases from J, with 8 bases in between. This CDR3 is 15 amino acids long. The CDR3 sequence is CASSYSNRVNTEAFF. DNA for the CDR3: TGTGCCAGCAGTTACTCTAACAGGGTGAACACTGAAGCTTTCTTT.

The V and J genes are TRBV30 and TRBJ2-1; the D gene is possibly TRBD1 (5 bases). Germline V gives CDR1 GTSNPN, CDR2 SVGIG (reference sequence). V shed 8 bases and J shed 5 bases, with 16 bases lying between them. The length of the CDR3 is 13 residues. Here the CDR3 reads CAEDQGWDNEQFF. The CDR3 bases are TGTGCCGAAGACCAGGGATGGGACAATGAGCAGTTCTTC.

DNA of the CDR3: TGTGCCAGCAGCCCGACAGGCTCCTCTGGGGCCAACGTCCTGACTTTC. It encodes CASSPTGSSGANVLTF. The rearrangement joins TRBV5-8 to TRBJ2-6, with a tentative D call TRBD1 (6 bases). The germline V gene has CDR1 SGHTS and CDR2 YDEGEE. V lost 4 bases and J lost 0, with 11 bases in between. CDR3 size: 16 residues.

The chain is built from TRBV21-1 and TRBJ1-1; the listed D gene, TRBD1, was not tested against the DNA. TRBV21-1 constitutes a pseudogene. CDR3 length: 19 residues. DNA of the CDR3: TGTGCCAGCAGCAATTTCTCAGGGTCGGGCCCCATACTGAACACTGAAGCTTTCTTT. Amino acid sequence: CASSNFSGSGPILNTEAFF.

This clone was seen just once. The CDR3 reads CASSLGAAGLGETQYF. DNA for the CDR3: TGCGCCAGCAGCTTGGGGGCGGCGGGGCTGGGAGAGACCCAGTACTTC. V and J are TRBV5-1 and TRBJ2-5; TRBD2 might be the D (6 bases). The germline V and J ends were trimmed by 0 bases and 4 bases, with 16 bases remaining between them. The V gene's germline CDR1 is SGHRS and CDR2 YFSETQ. There are 16 residues in the CDR3.